These 16 T cell receptor beta chains were sequenced from one sample in a study of OX40 agonist ivuxolimab in advanced cancers. TCRdb keeps only in-frame clones here, not all; method: immunoSEQ multiplex PCR. The top ten hold about 40% of the sample, which has around 3,700 clones, roughly four fifths seen once. The sequencing here drew on CD4+ or CD8+ T cells sorted from blood, taken in a trial of the OX40 agonist ivuxolimab. Every receptor here comes from an adult with an advanced solid tumor such as melanoma, head and neck, liver or kidney cancer.

V is TRBV10-3 and J is TRBJ1-4; TRBD1 matches 9 bases. The germline V gene encodes CDR1 ENHRY and CDR2 SYGVKD. V lost 3 bases to trimming and J lost 6 bases; unmatched junction nucleotides: 2. The CDR3 length is 14 residues. The CDR3 DNA sequence: TGTGCCATCAGTGATGACAGGGGGGATGAAAAACTGTTTTTT. It translates to CAISDDRGDEKLFF.

The chain is built from TRBV4-1 and TRBJ1-1; 7 bases agree with TRBD1. The V and J ends lost 3 bases and 1 base, in that order; junction bases with no gene match: 5. Germline CDR1 is MGHRA and CDR2 is YSYEKL. The CDR3 covers 15 residues. CDR3 coding DNA: TGCGCCAGCAGCCACGTTACAGGGGCGAACACTGAAGCTTTCTTT. It yields the protein CASSHVTGANTEAFF.

The rearrangement links TRBV4-3 to TRBJ2-3; TRBD1 matches at 9 bases. This CDR3 is 15 amino acids long. V dropped 3 bases and J dropped 1; count of bases not matched to a gene: 2. Germline V gene lookup returns CDR1 LGHNA and CDR2 YSLEER. CDR3 sequence: CASSQDRGRTDTQYF. In DNA form, the CDR3 reads TGCGCCAGCAGCCAGGACAGGGGACGCACAGATACGCAGTATTTT.

This clone turned up a few times. This chain joins TRBV13 and TRBJ1-2; D is ambiguous. The CDR3 contains 14 residues. V shed 3 bases and J shed 0 bases, with 8 bases lying between them. Germline V CDR1 and CDR2: PRHDT, FYEKMQ (reference sequence). CDR3 in amino acids: CASSLGRSNYGYTF. Written as DNA, the CDR3 is TGTGCCAGCAGCTTGGGCAGATCTAACTATGGCTACACCTTC.

The gene calls are TRBV7-8 and TRBJ1-6, with 7 nucleotides matching TRBD1. Germline V lookup: CDR1 SGHVS, CDR2 FQNEAQ. The CDR3 totals 13 residues. With V trimmed by 5 bases and J by 9 bases, 4 bases remained unmatched. CDR3 protein: CASSETGASPLHF. The CDR3 DNA sequence: TGTGCCAGCAGCGAAACAGGGGCTTCACCCCTCCACTTT. Using reference TRBV7-8 and TRBJ1-6 for the parts outside the CDR3, the full variable domain is GAGVSQSPRYKVAKRGQDVALRCDPISGHVSLFWYQQALGQGPEFLTYFQNEAQLDKSGLPSDRFFAERPEGSVSTLKIQRTQQEDSAVYLCASSETGASPLHFGNGTRLTVT.

This chain links TRBV7-9 with TRBJ2-7; 8 nucleotides align to TRBD1. With 5 bases clipped from V and 0 bases from J, the junction kept 3 bases outside the gene matches. The CDR3 is 14 amino acids. Germline loops: CDR1 SEHNR, CDR2 FQNEAQ (reference sequence). CDR3 sequence reads: CASSRDRSSYEQYF. In DNA, the CDR3 is TGTGCCAGCAGCCGGGACAGGAGCTCCTACGAGCAGTACTTC.

This clone counts as large. The chain carries TRBV2 and TRBJ1-1, with 10 bases matching TRBD1. Trimming at V came to 6 bases and at J to 5 bases, leaving 6 bases not matched to a gene. This CDR3 has 14 amino acids. The V gene's germline CDR1 is SNHLY and CDR2 FYNNEI. CDR3 sequence (DNA): TGTGCCAGCAGGGTGACAGGGGGCAGGACTGAAGCTTTCTTT. This gives the protein CASRVTGGRTEAFF.

The gene calls are TRBV18 and TRBJ2-3, with 8 nucleotides matching TRBD2. The CDR3 extends over 17 amino acids. V gave up 3 bases and J gave up 6 bases; unmatched junction bases: 14. The V gene's germline CDR1 is KGHSH and CDR2 LQKENI. The CDR3 DNA reads TGTGCCAGCTCACCGGGGTGGCAGCGGGAGAGCAAGGATACGCAGTATTTT. Amino acid sequence: CASSPGWQRESKDTQYF.

This clone showed up just a few times. V usage is TRBV27 and J usage is TRBJ1-5; no firm D call. Germline assignment: CDR1 MNHEY and CDR2 SMNVEV (reference sequence). CDR3 length: 14 amino acids. With 3 bases removed from V and 2 bases from J, the gap between germline ends came to 8 bases. CDR3 sequence reads: CASSFGRGNQPQHF. The CDR3 region has the DNA TGTGCCAGCAGTTTCGGGAGGGGCAATCAGCCCCAGCATTTT.

This rearrangement joins TRBV30 to TRBJ1-1; D gene ambiguous. Germline CDR1 and CDR2: GTSNPN and SVGIG (reference sequence). Trimming stripped 0 bases from V and 1 base from J, with 9 bases between. The CDR3 is made up of 14 amino acids. The CDR3 coding sequence is TGTGCCTGGAGTGTCCCAGCGCCGAACACTGAAGCTTTCTTT. As protein: CAWSVPAPNTEAFF. The full variable domain, its missing parts supplied by reference TRBV30 and TRBJ1-1, is SQTIHQWPATLVQPVGSPLSLECTVEGTSNPNLYWYRQAAGRGLQLLFYSVGIGQISSEVPQNLSASRPQDRQFILSSKKLLLSDSGFYLCAWSVPAPNTEAFFGQGTRLTVV.

The chain combines TRBV27 with TRBJ1-2; D is perhaps TRBD1 (6 bases). Germline CDR1 is MNHEY and CDR2 is SMNVEV (reference sequence). Trimming cost V 5 bases and J 2 bases, with 6 bases left between them. The CDR3 runs to 12 residues. CDR3 residues: CASSQGNYGYTF. The CDR3 nucleotides read TGTGCCAGCAGTCAGGGGAACTATGGCTACACCTTC.

The chain uses TRBV19 and TRBJ1-1; TRBD1 might be the D (5 bases). Trimming pared 0 bases from V and 5 bases from J, leaving 10 bases between. The CDR3 is made up of 14 amino acids. Germline-derived CDR1 and CDR2 are LNHDA and SQIVND (reference sequence). CDR3 sequence reads: CASSIDSGRTEAFF. Written as DNA, the CDR3 is TGTGCCAGTAGTATAGATTCAGGGAGGACTGAAGCTTTCTTT.

The chain uses TRBV6-6 and TRBJ1-5; possibly TRBD1 for D (6 bases). The germline V gene has CDR1 MNHNY and CDR2 SVGAGI (reference sequence). The CDR3 spans 15 residues. Trimming removed 2 bases from V and 3 bases from J, with 11 bases in between. The CDR3 coding sequence is TGTGCCAGCAGTTACGAGGGGGTTCCCAATCAGCCCCAGCATTTT. It yields the protein CASSYEGVPNQPQHF.

This clone came up a few times. The chain uses TRBV9 and TRBJ1-2; TRBD1 might be the D (6 bases). V lost 6 bases to trimming and J lost 10 bases, with 13 bases between them. The CDR3 extends over 11 amino acids. The germline V gene encodes CDR1 SGDLS and CDR2 YYNGEE. The DNA of the CDR3 is TGTGCCAGCAAAGGGGGTGGAGACTACACCTTC. Translating gives CASKGGGDYTF.

The V and J genes are TRBV10-3 and TRBJ2-7; 14 bases fit TRBD2. The V gene's germline CDR1 is ENHRY and CDR2 SYGVKD. The CDR3 has 13 amino acids. The V segment lost 11 bases and the J segment 7 bases; nucleotides outside the gene matches: 7. The CDR3 nucleotides read TGTGCCGTGACTAGCGGGGGGGCCGGTGAGCAGTACTTC. It encodes CAVTSGGAGEQYF.

V gene TRBV25-1 combines with J gene TRBJ2-1, with 13 bases that match TRBD2. The V and J ends lost 5 bases and 6 bases, in that order; junction bases with no gene match: 10. Looked up from germline, CDR1 is MGHDK and CDR2 is SYGVNS. The CDR3 length is 17 residues. CDR3 sequence reads: CASSPEGRTSGSNEQFF. CDR3 nucleotide sequence: TGTGCCAGCAGTCCCGAGGGTAGGACTAGCGGGAGCAATGAGCAGTTCTTC.